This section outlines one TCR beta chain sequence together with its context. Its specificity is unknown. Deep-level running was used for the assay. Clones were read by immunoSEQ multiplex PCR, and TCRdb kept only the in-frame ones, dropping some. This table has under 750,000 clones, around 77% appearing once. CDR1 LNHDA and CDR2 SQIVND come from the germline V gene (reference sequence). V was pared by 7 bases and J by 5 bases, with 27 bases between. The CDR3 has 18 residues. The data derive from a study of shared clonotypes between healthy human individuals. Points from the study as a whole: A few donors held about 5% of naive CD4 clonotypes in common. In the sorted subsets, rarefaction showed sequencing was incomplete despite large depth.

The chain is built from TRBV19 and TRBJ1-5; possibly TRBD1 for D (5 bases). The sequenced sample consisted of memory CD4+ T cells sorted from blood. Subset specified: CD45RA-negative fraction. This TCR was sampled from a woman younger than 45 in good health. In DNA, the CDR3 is TGTGCCAGTAACCCAATAGAGGGAGCAGGGCCCGTTCATCAGCCCCAGCATTTT. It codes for CASNPIEGAGPVHQPQHF.